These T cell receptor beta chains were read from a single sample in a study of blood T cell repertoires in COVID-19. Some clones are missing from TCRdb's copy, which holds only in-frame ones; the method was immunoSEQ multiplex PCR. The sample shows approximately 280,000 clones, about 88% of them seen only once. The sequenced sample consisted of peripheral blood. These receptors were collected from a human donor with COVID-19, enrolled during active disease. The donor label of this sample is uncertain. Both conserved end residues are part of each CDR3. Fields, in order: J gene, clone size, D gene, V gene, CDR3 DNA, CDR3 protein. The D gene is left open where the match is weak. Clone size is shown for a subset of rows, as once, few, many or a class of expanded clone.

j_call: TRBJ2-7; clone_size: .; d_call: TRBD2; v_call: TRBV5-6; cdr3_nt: TGTGCCAGCAGCCTGGGTAGCGGGGCTTTGTACGAGCAGTACTTC; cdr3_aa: CASSLGSGALYEQYF
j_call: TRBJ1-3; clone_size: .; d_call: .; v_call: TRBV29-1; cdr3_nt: TGCAGCGGAGTTACAGTACAGCACTCTGGAAACACCATATATTTT; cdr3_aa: CSGVTVQHSGNTIYF
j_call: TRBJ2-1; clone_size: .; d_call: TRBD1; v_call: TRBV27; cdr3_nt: TGTGCCAGCAGATCCCACGAGGGACAGGGGGGGGAGGAGCAGTTCTTC; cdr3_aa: CASRSHEGQGGEEQFF
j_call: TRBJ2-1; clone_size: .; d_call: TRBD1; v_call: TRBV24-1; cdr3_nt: TGTGCCACCAGTGATAGGGGACAGCCGTACAATGAGCAGTTCTTC; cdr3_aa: CATSDRGQPYNEQFF
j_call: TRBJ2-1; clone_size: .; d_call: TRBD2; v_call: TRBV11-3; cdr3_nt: TGTGCCAGCAGCTTAGTCGGCGCGGGGGTTGGGGATGAGCAGTTCTTC; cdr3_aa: CASSLVGAGVGDEQFF
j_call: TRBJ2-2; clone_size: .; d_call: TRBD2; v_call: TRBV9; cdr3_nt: TGTGCCAGCAGCGTTAAGTCAAGCGGGAGAACGGCCGGGGAGCTGTTTTTT; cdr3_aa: CASSVKSSGRTAGELFF
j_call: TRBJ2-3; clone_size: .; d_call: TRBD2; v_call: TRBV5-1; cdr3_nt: TGCGCCAGCAGCTTGCGGACTAGCGGGAGAATAGATACGCAGTATTTT; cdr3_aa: CASSLRTSGRIDTQYF
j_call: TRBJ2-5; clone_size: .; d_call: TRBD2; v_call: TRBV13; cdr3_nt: TGTGCCAGCAGTCGGGAGGTGGGGGAGACCCAGTACTTC; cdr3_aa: CASSREVGETQYF
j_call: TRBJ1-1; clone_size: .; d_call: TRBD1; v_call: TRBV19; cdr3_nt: TGTGCCAGTAGTAGAACGCGACAGGGGTTACCTGAAGCTTTCTTT; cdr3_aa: CASSRTRQGLPEAFF
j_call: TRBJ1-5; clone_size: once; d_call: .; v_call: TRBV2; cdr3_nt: TGTGCCAGCAGTGAAGACAGTTATAGCAATCAGCCCCAGCATTTT; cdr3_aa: CASSEDSYSNQPQHF
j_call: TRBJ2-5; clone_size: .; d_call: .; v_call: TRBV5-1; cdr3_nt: TGCGCCAGCAGACGTGGCCCCGGGGTCCAGGAGACCCAGTACTTC; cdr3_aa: CASRRGPGVQETQYF
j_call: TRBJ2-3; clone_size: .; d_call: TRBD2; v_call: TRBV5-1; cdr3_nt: TGCGCCAGCAGCTTGGGGCGGACTAGCGGGACTGATACGCAGTATTTT; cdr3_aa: CASSLGRTSGTDTQYF
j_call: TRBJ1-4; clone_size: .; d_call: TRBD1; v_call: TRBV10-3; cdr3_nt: TGTGCCATCAGTGCGGGACAGGATAATGAAAAACTGTTTTTT; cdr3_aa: CAISAGQDNEKLFF
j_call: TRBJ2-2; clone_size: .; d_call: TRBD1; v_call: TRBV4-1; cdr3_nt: TGCGCCAGCAGCCCCACGCTCCTGACAGGGACGAACACCGGGGAGCTGTTTTTT; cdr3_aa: CASSPTLLTGTNTGELFF
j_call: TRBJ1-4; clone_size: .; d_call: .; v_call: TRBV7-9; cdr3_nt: TGTGCCAGCAGCTTAGAGGGCAGGGTGGGTGAAAAACTGTTTTTT; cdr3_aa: CASSLEGRVGEKLFF
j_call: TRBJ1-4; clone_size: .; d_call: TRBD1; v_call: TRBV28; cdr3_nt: TGTGCCAGCAAGGAGTCGACAGGGGATGAAAAACTGTTTTTT; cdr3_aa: CASKESTGDEKLFF
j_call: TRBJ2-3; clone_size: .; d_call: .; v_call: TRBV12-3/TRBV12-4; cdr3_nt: TGTGCCAGCAGTCCCGGCACAGATACGCAGTATTTT; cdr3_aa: CASSPGTDTQYF
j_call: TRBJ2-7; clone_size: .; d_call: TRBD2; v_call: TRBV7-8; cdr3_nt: TGTGCCAGCAGCTCATTAGGACTAGCGGCCTACGAGCAGTACTTC; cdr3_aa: CASSSLGLAAYEQYF
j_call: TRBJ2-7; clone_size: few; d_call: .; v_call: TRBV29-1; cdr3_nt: TGCAGCGTGGCCGTGAGGGGGAGTGGGCAGTACTTC; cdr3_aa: CSVAVRGSGQYF
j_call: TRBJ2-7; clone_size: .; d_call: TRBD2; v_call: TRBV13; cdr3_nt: TGTGCCAGCAGCTTATGGACTAGCGGTGGGGACGAGCAGTACTTC; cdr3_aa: CASSLWTSGGDEQYF
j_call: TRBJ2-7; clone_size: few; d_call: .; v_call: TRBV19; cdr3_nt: TGTGCCAGTACCTCGACAGGATCCCCCTACGAGCAGTACTTC; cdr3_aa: CASTSTGSPYEQYF
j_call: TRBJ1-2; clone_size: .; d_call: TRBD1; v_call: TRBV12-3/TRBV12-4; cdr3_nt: TGTGCCAGCGGGGACAGGGGTAACTATGGCTACACCTTC; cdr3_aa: CASGDRGNYGYTF
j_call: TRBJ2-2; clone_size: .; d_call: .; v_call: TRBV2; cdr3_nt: TGTGCCAGCAGTGTATCGCGGGGCACCGGGGAGCTGTTTTTT; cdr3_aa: CASSVSRGTGELFF
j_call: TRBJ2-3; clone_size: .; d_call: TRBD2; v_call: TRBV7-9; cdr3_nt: TGTGCCAGCAGCCTTATAGCGGGAGGTACAGATACGCAGTATTTT; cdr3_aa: CASSLIAGGTDTQYF
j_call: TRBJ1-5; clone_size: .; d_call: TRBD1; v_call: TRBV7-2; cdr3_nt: TGTGCCAGCAGCCCCTGGACAGGGGAGGATCAGCCCCAGCATTTT; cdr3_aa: CASSPWTGEDQPQHF
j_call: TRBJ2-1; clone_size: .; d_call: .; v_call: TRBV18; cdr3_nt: TGTGCCAGCTCACCACCTCCATCGCGGGGTAAATCCTACAATGAGCAGTTCTTC; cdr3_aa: CASSPPPSRGKSYNEQFF
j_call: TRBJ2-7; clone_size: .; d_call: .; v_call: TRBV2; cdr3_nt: TGTGCCAGCAGTGGTCGGAGAGGGGAGCAGTACTTC; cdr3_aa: CASSGRRGEQYF
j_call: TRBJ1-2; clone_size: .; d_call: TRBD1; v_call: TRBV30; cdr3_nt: TGTGCCTGGAGCGATTTGCTTTCAGGGGGTCATGGCTACACCTTC; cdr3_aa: CAWSDLLSGGHGYTF
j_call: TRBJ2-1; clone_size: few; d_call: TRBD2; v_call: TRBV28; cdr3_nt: TGTGCCAGCTCCCCCCCTAGCGGCTGGGAGCAGTTCTTC; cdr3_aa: CASSPPSGWEQFF
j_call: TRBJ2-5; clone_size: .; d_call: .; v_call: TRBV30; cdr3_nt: TGTGCCTGGAGTGGACTACCGCAAGAGACCCAGTACTTC; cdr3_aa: CAWSGLPQETQYF
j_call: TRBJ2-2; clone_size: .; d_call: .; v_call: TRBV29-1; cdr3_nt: TGCAGCGTTGACAGGGGAACCGGGGAGCTGTTTTTT; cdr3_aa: CSVDRGTGELFF
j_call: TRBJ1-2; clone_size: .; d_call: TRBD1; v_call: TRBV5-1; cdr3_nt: TGCGCCAGCAGCTTTTTGACCCCGGGACAGGGATTTTCGGGCTACACCTTC; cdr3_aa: CASSFLTPGQGFSGYTF
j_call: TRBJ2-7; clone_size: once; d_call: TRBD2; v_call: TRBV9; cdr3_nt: TGTGCCAGCAGCGTAAGGGCTAGCGGGGTCTCCTACGAGCAGTACTTC; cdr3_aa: CASSVRASGVSYEQYF
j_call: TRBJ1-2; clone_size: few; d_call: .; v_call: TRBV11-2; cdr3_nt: TGTGCCAGCAGCAGCTGGCCCAGGGAACCTTTGGATGGCTACACCTTC; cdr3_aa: CASSSWPREPLDGYTF
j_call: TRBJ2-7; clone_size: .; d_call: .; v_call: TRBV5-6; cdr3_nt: TGTGCCAGCAGACCCGGAGCCAATACTGGCGAGCAGTACTTC; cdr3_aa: CASRPGANTGEQYF
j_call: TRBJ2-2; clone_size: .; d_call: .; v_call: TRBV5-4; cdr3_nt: TGTGCCAGCAGCCCCCAGAGGCAGCTTAACACCGGGGAGCTGTTTTTT; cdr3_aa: CASSPQRQLNTGELFF
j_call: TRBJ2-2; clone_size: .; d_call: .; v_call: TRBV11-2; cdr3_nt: TGTGCCAGCAGCTCCATGAACACCGGGGAGCTGTTTTTT; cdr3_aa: CASSSMNTGELFF
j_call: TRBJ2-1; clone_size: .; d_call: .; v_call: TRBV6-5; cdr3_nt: TGTGCCAGCAGGGGGGCGGGAGTGAACAATGAGCAGTTCTTC; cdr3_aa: CASRGAGVNNEQFF
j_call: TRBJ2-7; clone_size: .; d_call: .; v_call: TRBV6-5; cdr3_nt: TGTGCCAGCAGTTCGGTCAGGTCCTCCTACGAGCAGTACTTC; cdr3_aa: CASSSVRSSYEQYF
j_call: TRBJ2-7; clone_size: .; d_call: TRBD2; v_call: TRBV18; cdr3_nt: TGTGCCAGCTCACCGACGCTAGCGGGAGGCCTAACCTACGAGCAGTACTTC; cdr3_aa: CASSPTLAGGLTYEQYF
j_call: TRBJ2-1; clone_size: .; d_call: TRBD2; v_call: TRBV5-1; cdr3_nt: TGCGCCAGCAGCTTGGTTGGTAGCGGGAGTGTCGATGAGCAGTTCTTC; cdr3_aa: CASSLVGSGSVDEQFF
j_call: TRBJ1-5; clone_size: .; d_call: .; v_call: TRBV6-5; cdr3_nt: TGTGCCAGCAGTCGAAGGGGTTTGGAGCAGCCCCAGCATTTT; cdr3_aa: CASSRRGLEQPQHF
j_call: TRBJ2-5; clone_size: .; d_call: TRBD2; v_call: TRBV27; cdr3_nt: TGTGCCAGCAGTTCCTATTCCCGGGGGGATGGGAAGACCCAGTACTTC; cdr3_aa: CASSSYSRGDGKTQYF
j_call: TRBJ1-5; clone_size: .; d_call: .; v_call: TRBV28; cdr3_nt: TGTGCCAGCAGTTTACCCTCGGATCAGCCCCAGCATTTT; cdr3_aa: CASSLPSDQPQHF
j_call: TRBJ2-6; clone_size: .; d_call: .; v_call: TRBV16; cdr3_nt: TGTGCCAGCAGCCTCACACAAGTTCCTGGGGCCAACGTCCTGACTTTC; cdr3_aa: CASSLTQVPGANVLTF
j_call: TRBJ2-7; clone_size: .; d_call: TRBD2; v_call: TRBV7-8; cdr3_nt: TGTGCCAGCAGCGTTAGCGGGTCCTCCTACGAGCAGTACTTC; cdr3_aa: CASSVSGSSYEQYF
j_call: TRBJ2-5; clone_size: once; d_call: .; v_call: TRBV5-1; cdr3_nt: TGCGCCAGCAGCTTGGAGTCCATCCTAAACCAAGAGACCCAGTACTTC; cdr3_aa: CASSLESILNQETQYF
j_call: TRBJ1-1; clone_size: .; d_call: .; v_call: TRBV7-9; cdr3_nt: TGTGCCAGCAGACAAGAACGGAACACTGAAGCTTTCTTT; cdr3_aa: CASRQERNTEAFF
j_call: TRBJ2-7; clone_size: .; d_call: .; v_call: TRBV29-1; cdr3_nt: TGCAGACATCCCCCATACGAGCAGTACTTC; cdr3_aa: CRHPPYEQYF
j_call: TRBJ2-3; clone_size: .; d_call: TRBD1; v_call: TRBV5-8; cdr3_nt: TGTGCCAGCAGTTTCACAGGGGGCTCGAGCACAGATACGCAGTATTTT; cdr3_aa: CASSFTGGSSTDTQYF
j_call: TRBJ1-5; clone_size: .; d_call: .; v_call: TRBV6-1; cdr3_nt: TGTGCCAGCAGTGTTGGTAGGGGTTCGAATCAGCCCCAGCATTTT; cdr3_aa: CASSVGRGSNQPQHF
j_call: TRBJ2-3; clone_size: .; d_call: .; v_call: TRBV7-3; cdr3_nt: TGTGCCAGCAGCTCGGGAGCCTATGGGCAGCGCACAGATACGCAGTATTTT; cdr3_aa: CASSSGAYGQRTDTQYF
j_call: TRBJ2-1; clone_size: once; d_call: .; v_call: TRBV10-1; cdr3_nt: TGCGCCAGCAGTGAGGCTCAACGGGGGTATGGAGCTGCACACTCCTACAATGAGCAGTTCTTC; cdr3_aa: CASSEAQRGYGAAHSYNEQFF
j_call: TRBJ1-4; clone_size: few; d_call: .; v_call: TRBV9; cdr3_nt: TGTGCCAGCAGCTTAACACAGGGTTGGGTGGATGAAAAACTGTTTTTT; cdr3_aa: CASSLTQGWVDEKLFF
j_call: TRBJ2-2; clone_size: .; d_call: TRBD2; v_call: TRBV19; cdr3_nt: TGTGCCAGTAGTATACCCCTTCTAGCGGGAGCGAACACCGGGGAGCTGTTTTTT; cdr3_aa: CASSIPLLAGANTGELFF
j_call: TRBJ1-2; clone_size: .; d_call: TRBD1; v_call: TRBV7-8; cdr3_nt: TGTGCCAGCAGCTTAGCGGGGACAGGGGGTAGTTATGGCTACACCTTC; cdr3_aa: CASSLAGTGGSYGYTF